This TCR beta chain was sequenced for a study of graft-versus-host responses after intestinal transplantation. A word on this clone: Its antigen is not known.

Only in-frame clones appear in the TCRdb table, and some are missing; sequencing was by immunoSEQ multiplex PCR. The table has around 97,000 clones, 91% seen once. The germline V gene encodes CDR1 DFQATT and CDR2 SNEGSKA (reference sequence). The CDR3 is 10 residues long. V lost 6 bases and J 8 bases, leaving 10 bases between the germline ends. The chain employs TRBV20-1 and TRBJ1-1, with D perhaps TRBD1 (5 bases). The TCR sequence derives from a human donor who was the organ donor for an intestinal transplant. The sample consisted of unstimulated CD4+ T cells sorted from spleen or lymph node cells, taken before transplant. CDR3 loop: CSASPGEAFF. The CDR3 bases are TGCAGTGCGAGTCCAGGGGAAGCTTTCTTT.